This T cell receptor beta chain emerged from a study of untreated major depressive disorder. Regarding the study as a whole: Only three preselected Vbeta families were compared in sequencing. Depressed patients' CD4+ T cells carried increased TRBV05-01 (Vbeta 5.1) usage versus control CD4+ T cells. Generalizability is limited by the comparatively small study sample.

CD4+ T cell purity was typically approximately 95%. Germline CDR1 SGHKS, CDR2 YYEKEE (reference sequence). This CDR3 has 15 residues. Germline trimming cut 2 bases from V and 6 bases from J; bases unmatched to any gene: 9. Assay: immunoSEQ multiplex PCR; the TCRdb copy retains only in-frame clones and omits some. Counted here are approximately 24,000 clones, approximately 90% occurring once; the ten biggest clones make up roughly 0.72%. A word on this clone: The target antigen is unknown.

Specimen: CD4+ T cells from PBMCs. This chain uses TRBV5-5 with TRBJ2-7, with TRBD1 matching over 9 bases. The TCR sequence derives from a woman aged 25 to 45 with major depressive disorder. The CDR3 sequence: CASSLTGQGRSEQYF. In DNA, the CDR3 is TGTGCCAGCAGCTTAACCGGACAGGGGCGAAGCGAGCAGTACTTC.